The text below deals with one TCR beta chain. Its antigen remains unidentified. CDR3 length: 13 amino acids. Germline V gene data show CDR1 as SGHTA and CDR2 as FQGNSA. Trimming took off 6 bases at V and 2 bases at J, with 10 bases between the two ends. This specimen belongs to a study of T cells in localized non-small cell lung cancer. Broader study findings: Within adjacent lung there appeared a median approximately 59 of the top 100 tumor clones.

Sequencing was performed with immunoSEQ multiplex PCR; in TCRdb, only in-frame clones are kept and a portion is missing. The sample has tens of thousands of clones; about 92% are singletons. The receptor was isolated from an older female donor with stage I lung adenocarcinoma. The chain recombines TRBV7-2 with TRBJ2-5; D gene unclear. The starting material was peripheral blood, obtained before any cancer treatment. The CDR3 region is CASSSTRQETQYF. The CDR3 DNA sequence: TGTGCCAGCAGTTCAACAAGACAAGAGACCCAGTACTTC.